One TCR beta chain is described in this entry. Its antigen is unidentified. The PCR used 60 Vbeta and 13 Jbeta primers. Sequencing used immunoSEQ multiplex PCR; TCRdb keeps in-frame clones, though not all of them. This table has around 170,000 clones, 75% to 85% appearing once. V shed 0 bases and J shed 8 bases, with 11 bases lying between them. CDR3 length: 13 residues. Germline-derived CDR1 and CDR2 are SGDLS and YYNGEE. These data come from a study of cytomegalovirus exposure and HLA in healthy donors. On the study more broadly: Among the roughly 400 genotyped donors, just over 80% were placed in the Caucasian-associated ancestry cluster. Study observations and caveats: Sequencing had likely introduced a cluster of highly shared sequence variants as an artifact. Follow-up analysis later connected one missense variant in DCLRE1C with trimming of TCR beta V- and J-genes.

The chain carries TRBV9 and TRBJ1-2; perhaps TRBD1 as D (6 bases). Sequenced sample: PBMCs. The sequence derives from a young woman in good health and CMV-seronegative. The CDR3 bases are TGTGCCAGCAGCGTAGTAGGGGGGGACGGCTACACCTTC. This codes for CASSVVGGDGYTF. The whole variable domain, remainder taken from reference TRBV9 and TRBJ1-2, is DSGVTQTPKHLITATGQRVTLRCSPRSGDLSVYWYQQSLDQGLQFLIQYYNGEERAKGNILERFSAQQFPDLHSELNLSSLELGDSALYFCASSVVGGDGYTFGSGTRLTVV.